The 25 T cell receptor beta chains below were found in one sample sequenced in a study of T cell repertoires in cytomegalovirus infection (dated by TCRdb to between 2017 and 2020). These reads were obtained on an Illumina HiSeq 1500. TCRdb applied fastp at Q25 and MiXCR to the public reads, then kept only in-frame beta chains. All rows with the same CDR3 protein become a single entry with the most common DNA and genes. The sample profile shows hundreds of thousands of distinct CDR3 sequences; roughly 24% of them were found once. 6.5% to 10% of the sample rests with the top ten. Sequenced sample: CD8+ T cells from PBMCs. These TCRs come from a human donor in good health (CMV status not recorded). Some clones in this sample may be carry-over from other donors' samples.

The rearrangement links TRBV7-8 to TRBJ2-1; D call uncertain. This CDR3 is 15 amino acids long. Germline V CDR1 and CDR2: SGHVS, FQNEAQ. Trimming removed 2 bases from V and 4 bases from J, with 12 bases in between. The CDR3 DNA reads TGTGCCAGCAGCTTATTTAATGGTGGTTACAATGAGCAGTTCTTC. Residues: CASSLFNGGYNEQFF. The variable domain in full, completed from reference TRBV7-8 and TRBJ2-1, reads GAGVSQSPRYKVAKRGQDVALRCDPISGHVSLFWYQQALGQGPEFLTYFQNEAQLDKSGLPSDRFFAERPEGSVSTLKIQRTQQEDSAVYLCASSLFNGGYNEQFFGPGTRLTVL.

V is TRBV7-9 and J is TRBJ2-1, with D tentatively TRBD1 (7 bases). The germline V gene has CDR1 SEHNR and CDR2 FQNEAQ (reference sequence). The ends were cut back, 4 bases at V and 8 bases at J, with 12 bases in the middle. This CDR3 is built from 13 residues. CDR3 sequence (DNA): TGTGCCAGCAGCTCGACAGGGAGGCATGAGCAGTTCTTC. Protein sequence: CASSSTGRHEQFF. Full variable domain (missing parts from reference TRBV7-9 and TRBJ2-1): DTGVSQNPRHKITKRGQNVTFRCDPISEHNRLYWYRQTLGQGPEFLTYFQNEAQLEKSRLLSDRFSAERPKGSFSTLEIQRTEQGDSAMYLCASSSTGRHEQFFGPGTRLTVL.

The gene calls are TRBV6-5 and TRBJ2-5; D ambiguous. V lost 2 bases and J 5 bases, leaving 15 bases between the germline ends. Germline V gives CDR1 MNHEY, CDR2 SVGAGI. The CDR3 spans 15 residues. The chain's CDR3 is CASSYRPPKRETQYF. The CDR3 DNA is TGTGCCAGCAGTTACAGACCCCCAAAGAGGGAGACCCAGTACTTC.

This clonotype has only a few counts. V is TRBV13 and J is TRBJ2-2; no clear D gene. The CDR3 is 14 amino acids. Germline CDR1 is PRHDT and CDR2 is FYEKMQ (reference sequence). V lost 1 base and J lost 6, with 9 bases in between. CDR3 amino acids: CASSLEQIPGELFF. The CDR3 region has the DNA TGTGCCAGCAGCTTAGAACAGATTCCCGGGGAGCTGTTTTTT.

A word on this clonotype: A much bigger clone sits one base away, suggesting this may be a read error. The chain couples TRBV7-6 to TRBJ1-4; D may be TRBD1 (6 bases). CDR3 length: 14 residues. Germline CDR1 SGHVS, CDR2 FNYEAQ. CDR3 sequence reads: CVSSFGTGNEKLFF. The CDR3 coding sequence is TGTGTCAGCAGCTTCGGAACAGGGAATGAAAAACTGTTTTTT.

The rearrangement uses TRBV10-3 and TRBJ2-3; perhaps TRBD2 as D (5 bases). The CDR3 sequence is 9 residues long. In germline, CDR1 is ENHRY, CDR2 SYGVKD. CDR3 region: CVTSNTQYF. DNA for the CDR3: TGTGTCACTAGTAATACGCAGTATTTT.

The chain carries TRBV7-8 and TRBJ2-1; TRBD2 might be the D (5 bases). The germline V and J ends were trimmed by 5 bases and 6 bases, with 29 bases remaining between them. CDR1 and CDR2 (germline): SGHVS, FQNEAQ. CDR3 length: 19 residues. In DNA, the CDR3 is TGTGCCAGCAGCCCCTCGTCTACGGCGGGTCCTTTAGTGGGCAATGAGCAGTTCTTC. It specifies CASSPSSTAGPLVGNEQFF.

Comments on this clonotype: This sequence may be a read error, since a much larger clone differs from it by one base. The V and J genes are TRBV4-1 and TRBJ2-2, with TRBD2 identical over 7 bases. CDR1 is MGHRA, CDR2 YSYEKL, per germline. This CDR3 comprises 16 residues. The DNA for the CDR3 is TGCGCCAGCAGCCAAGTGGGACTAACGAACACCGGGGATCTGTTTTTT. Its translation: CASSQVGLTNTGDLFF.

The sample holds many counts of this clonotype. The V call is TRBV7-3, the J call TRBJ2-3; tentatively, D is TRBD2 (5 bases). With 0 bases removed from V and 1 base from J, the gap between germline ends came to 8 bases. Germline CDR1 SGHTA, CDR2 FQGTGA. This CDR3 spans 15 amino acids. CDR3 in DNA: TGTGCCAGCAGCTTAACGGCTAGCCGCACAGATACGCAGTATTTT. Its protein product is CASSLTASRTDTQYF.

At least ten counts were recorded for this clonotype. V and J are TRBV6-6 and TRBJ1-2, with D maybe TRBD1 (5 bases). Germline CDR1 is MNHNY and CDR2 is SVGAGI (reference sequence). CDR3 length: 16 amino acids. V was clipped by 2 bases and J by 6 bases, with 19 bases between them. The CDR3 DNA reads TGTGCCAGCAGTTACCTTAACGTGGGGGAACTGCATGGCTACACCTTC. The encoded protein is CASSYLNVGELHGYTF.

This clonotype was found a few times. The chain combines TRBV6-5 with TRBJ1-2; D is unresolved. This CDR3 has 14 amino acids. Trimming took off 0 bases at V and 5 bases at J, with 10 bases between the two ends. Germline V gives CDR1 MNHEY, CDR2 SVGAGI. The CDR3 nucleotides are TGTGCCAGCAGTTACTCGTCCGATTTTTATGGCTACACCTTC. It yields the protein CASSYSSDFYGYTF.

The chain recombines TRBV29-1 with TRBJ2-5; tentative D call: TRBD1 (5 bases). Between the trimmed V and J ends, which lost 0 bases and 10 bases, there was a span of 12 bases. The CDR3 is 12 amino acids. Germline V gene lookup returns CDR1 SQVTM and CDR2 ANQGSEA. CDR3 sequence: CSVEDLAQGQYF. The DNA for the CDR3 is TGCAGCGTTGAAGATCTGGCGCAGGGCCAGTACTTC.

The chain combines TRBV20-1 with TRBJ1-1, with D possibly TRBD1 on 5 matching bases. Germline loops: CDR1 DFQATT, CDR2 SNEGSKA (reference sequence). The CDR3 runs 13 residues. The ends were cut back, 5 bases at V and 0 bases at J, with 10 bases in the middle. The CDR3 nucleotides are TGCAGTGCTGGGACCTATTTGAACACTGAAGCTTTCTTT. Protein sequence: CSAGTYLNTEAFF.

With regard to this clonotype: This may arise from a read error, as a much more abundant clone is one base away. The conserved phenylalanine or tryptophan normally closing the CDR3 is absent here, so this likely arose from a read error. This sequence joins TRBV11-3 and TRBJ2-1; TRBD2 is a possible D gene (5 bases). Trimming removed 4 bases at V and 5 bases at J, with 12 bases between. Per the germline V gene, CDR1 is SGHNT and CDR2 is YENEEA. This CDR3 is built from 14 residues. For the CDR3, the DNA is TGTGCCAGCAGCTCCCGGGAAGAAAACAATGAGCAGTTCTCC. It translates to CASSSREENNEQFS.

The chain joins TRBV5-1 to TRBJ2-2; D ambiguous. The CDR3 loop spans 15 amino acids. Trimming left V 2 bases short and J 1 base short, with 9 bases between. From germline, CDR1 is SGHRS and CDR2 YFSETQ. The CDR3 DNA is TGCGCCAGCAGCTTAACCTTTATGAACACCGGGGAGCTGTTTTTT. Protein sequence: CASSLTFMNTGELFF. The full variable domain, completed using reference TRBV5-1 and TRBJ2-2, is KAGVTQTPRYLIKTRGQQVTLSCSPISGHRSVSWYQQTPGQGLQFLFEYFSETQRNKGNFPGRFSGRQFSNSRSEMNVSTLELGDSALYLCASSLTFMNTGELFFGEGSRLTVL.

This clonotype was detected only a few times. A much larger clonotype is one base distant, so this may be a read error. This rearrangement joins TRBV7-2 to TRBJ1-2; the D gene is possibly TRBD1 (5 bases). The V end lost 0 bases, the J end lost 8 bases, and 7 bases lay between the germline ends. This CDR3 region has 12 residues. From germline, CDR1 is SGHTA and CDR2 FQGNSA. CDR3 in DNA: TGTGCCAGCAGCTTAGCAGGGGAAGGCTACACCTTC. Its protein is CASSLAGEGYTF.

This clonotype was recorded many times. This sequence joins TRBV27 and TRBJ1-1, with unresolved D. The CDR3 consists of 14 residues. V dropped 3 bases and J dropped 1 base, with 9 bases sitting between them. Germline-derived CDR1 and CDR2 are MNHEY and SMNVEV (reference sequence). CDR3: CASSFIGGNTEAFF. The CDR3 DNA follows: TGTGCCAGCAGTTTTATCGGTGGGAACACTGAAGCTTTCTTT.

The V gene is TRBV24-1, the J gene TRBJ2-6; D gene ambiguous. Germline V lookup: CDR1 KGHDR, CDR2 SFDVKD. The CDR3 is made up of 14 amino acids. The V end lost 6 bases, the J end lost 4 bases, and 9 bases lay between the germline ends. For the CDR3, the DNA is TGTGCCACCAGTAGCAACTCCGGGGCCAACGTCCTGACTTTC. Translating gives CATSSNSGANVLTF.

This clonotype was counted at least ten times. The rearrangement joins TRBV6-5 to TRBJ2-1; the D gene is possibly TRBD1 (6 bases). Germline V gives CDR1 MNHEY, CDR2 SVGAGI. V dropped 7 bases and J dropped 9 bases, with 10 bases sitting between them. This CDR3 has 11 residues. The CDR3 bases are TGTGCCAGCACCCTAGGGGGTGAGCAGTTCTTC. Translating it yields CASTLGGEQFF.

This clonotype has a handful of counts. The conserved phenylalanine or tryptophan normally closing the CDR3 is absent here, so this likely arose from a read error. No DNA is shown, since the ends of the CDR3 on it are uncertain; the CDR3 is the one TCRdb lists. The chain couples TRBV20-1 to TRBJ2-7; the D call TRBD1 from the table was never checked on the DNA. CDR1 and CDR2 (germline): DFQATT, SNEGSKA (reference sequence). Termini included, the CDR3 measures 9 amino acids. CDR3 in amino acids: CSAIRSPCD.

The chain recombines TRBV6-1 with TRBJ1-5; D remains unclear. Germline V gene data show CDR1 as MNHNS and CDR2 as SASEGT. Trimming took 2 bases from V and 5 from J, leaving 13 bases between them. The CDR3 has 15 amino acids. This CDR3 reads CASSESEMGDQPQHF. The CDR3 region has the DNA TGTGCCAGCAGTGAATCTGAGATGGGCGATCAGCCCCAGCATTTT.

Comment on this clonotype: A read error may be the cause here, since a much bigger clone is one base away. The rearrangement links TRBV12-3 or TRBV12-4 to TRBJ2-7, with unresolved D. V shed 7 bases and J shed 0 bases, with 7 bases lying between them. The CDR3 is 12 residues long. The CDR3 coding sequence is TGTGCCAGCACCCTATGCTCCTACGAGCAGTACTTC. This gives the protein CASTLCSYEQYF.

The CDR3, as DNA: TGTGCCAGCAGTTCCTCGACAGGGGGGTCTGAAGCTTTCTTT. It encodes CASSSSTGGSEAFF. This chain joins TRBV27 and TRBJ1-1, with TRBD1 identical over 9 bases. Per the germline V gene, CDR1 is MNHEY and CDR2 is SMNVEV (reference sequence). This CDR3 is 14 amino acids long. Trimming cost V 4 bases and J 6 bases; bases outside gene matches: 6.

The chain employs TRBV6-8 and TRBJ2-2, with D possibly being TRBD2 (6 bases). The V end was cut by 4 bases, the J end by 4 bases, with 13 bases between. There are 15 residues in the CDR3. CDR1 and CDR2 (germline): MNHGY, SAAAGT. For the CDR3, the DNA is TGTGCCAGCAGTTGGGAGGATACCCTCACCGGGGAGCTGTTTTTT. Its translation is CASSWEDTLTGELFF.

This rearrangement joins TRBV6-4 to TRBJ2-7; D gene unclear. Between the trimmed V and J ends, which lost 4 bases and 3 bases, there was a span of 10 bases. Germline V gene sequence: CDR1 MRHNA, CDR2 SNTAGT. The CDR3 loop spans 13 amino acids. As DNA, the CDR3 is TGTGCCAGCAGTGTCCGCGACCTCTACGAGCAGTACGTC. Its translation: CASSVRDLYEQYV.